Following are 23 T cell receptor beta chains from one sample sequenced in a study of early T cells in non-severe SARS-CoV-2 infection. TCRdb redid the calling of the 5' RACE reads with MiXCR, one entry per CDR3 protein. The sample includes under 95,000 distinct CDR3 sequences, around 10% of them seen just once. Sequencing was done on a sample of whole blood. Receptors originate from an adult who was a healthcare worker with PCR-confirmed SARS-CoV-2 infection or an uninfected control (not recorded which).

Ten or more counts support this clonotype. The rearrangement joins TRBV7-2 to TRBJ1-2; D might be TRBD1 (5 bases). The germline V gene encodes CDR1 SGHTA and CDR2 FQGNSA. The V and J ends lost 5 bases and 6 bases respectively, with 16 bases between them. There are 14 residues in the CDR3. As DNA, the CDR3 is TGTGCCAGCAGCCTTCTGGCAGGGATAGATGGCTACACCTTC. Translation gives CASSLLAGIDGYTF. Based on the CDR3 plus reference TRBV7-2 and TRBJ1-2, the full variable domain is GAGVSQSPSNKVTEKGKDVELRCDPISGHTALYWYRQSLGQGLEFLIYFQGNSAPDKSGLPSDRFSAERTGGSVSTLTIQRTQQEDSAVYLCASSLLAGIDGYTFGSGTRLTVV.

The chain carries TRBV12-3 or TRBV12-4 and TRBJ1-1; D uncertain. This CDR3 region has 14 residues. Trimming left V 3 bases short and J 4 bases short, with 12 bases between. The CDR3 spells CASSFSLVGTEAFF. CDR3 DNA sequence: TGTGCCAGCAGTTTCTCCCTGGTCGGCACTGAAGCTTTCTTT.

Many counts were recorded for this clonotype. V usage is TRBV5-6 and J usage is TRBJ1-4; TRBD1 is a possible D gene (5 bases). Trimming took 1 base from V and 8 from J, leaving 18 bases between them. The CDR3 sequence is 16 residues long. CDR1 is SGHDT, CDR2 YYEEEE, per germline. The CDR3 sequence is CASSLFSGTVGEKLFF. The CDR3 DNA sequence: TGTGCCAGCAGCTTGTTCTCCGGGACCGTCGGGGAAAAACTGTTTTTT.

This clonotype was counted between two and nine times. The CDR3 protein is CSVRVGAASSGANVLTF. For the CDR3, the DNA is TGCAGCGTAAGAGTTGGGGCAGCCAGCTCTGGGGCCAACGTCCTGACTTTC. The chain combines TRBV29-1 with TRBJ2-6; weak D call: TRBD1 (5 bases). Deletions cut 6 bases from V and 0 bases from J, with 18 bases between. CDR3 length: 17 residues. Germline-derived CDR1 and CDR2 are SQVTM and ANQGSEA.

The rearrangement links TRBV7-9 to TRBJ2-1, with D tentatively TRBD2 (6 bases). The germline V and J ends were trimmed by 5 bases and 1 base, with 12 bases remaining between them. CDR1 and CDR2 (germline): SEHNR, FQNEAQ (reference sequence). The length of the CDR3 is 15 residues. The CDR3 DNA follows: TGTGCCAGCAGCCCGCGGGGCGCGTCCTACAATGAGCAGTTCTTC. It encodes CASSPRGASYNEQFF.

The rearrangement links TRBV9 to TRBJ1-2, with a tentative D call TRBD1 (5 bases). The V gene's germline CDR1 is SGDLS and CDR2 YYNGEE. Trimming pared 5 bases from V and 5 bases from J, leaving 13 bases between. This CDR3 is built from 13 residues. CDR3 nucleotide sequence: TGTGCCAGCAGGAAGGAAGGGGAGTATGGCTACACCTTC. This codes for CASRKEGEYGYTF. The entire variable domain, with the rest obtained from reference TRBV9 and TRBJ1-2, is as follows: DSGVTQTPKHLITATGQRVTLRCSPRSGDLSVYWYQQSLDQGLQFLIQYYNGEERAKGNILERFSAQQFPDLHSELNLSSLELGDSALYFCASRKEGEYGYTFGSGTRLTVV.

This clonotype appeared a single time. V usage is TRBV2 and J usage is TRBJ2-5; 7 nucleotides match TRBD1. Germline V gene data show CDR1 as SNHLY and CDR2 as FYNNEI. The CDR3 runs 11 residues. J lost 12 bases, V lost 5 bases, and 6 bases had no gene match. The CDR3 loop reads CASSYGTVKYF. CDR3 DNA: TGTGCCAGCAGTTACGGGACAGTAAAGTACTTC.

CDR3 DNA: TGTGCCAGCTCACCAAGGGGAACAGGGGGCCTGGCGGGGACTGAAGCTTTCTTT. It codes for CASSPRGTGGLAGTEAFF. This chain connects TRBV18 to TRBJ1-1, with 9 nucleotides matching TRBD1. V gave up 2 bases and J gave up 5 bases; unmatched junction bases: 15. In germline, CDR1 is KGHSH, CDR2 LQKENI. The CDR3 has 18 amino acids. The whole variable domain, filled in from reference TRBV18 and TRBJ1-1, reads NAGVMQNPRHLVRRRGQEARLRCSPMKGHSHVYWYRQLPEEGLKFMVYLQKENIIDESGMPKERFSAEFPKEGPSILRIQQVVRGDSAAYFCASSPRGTGGLAGTEAFFGQGTRLTVV.

The chain carries TRBV3-1 and TRBJ1-1; 9 bases fit TRBD1. Trimming took 3 bases from V and 6 from J; bases not matched to a gene: 14. The CDR3 runs to 17 residues. Germline V CDR1 and CDR2: LGHDT, YNNKEL (reference sequence). Here the CDR3 reads CASSHQVTGGAGPEAFF. The CDR3 DNA is TGTGCCAGCAGCCACCAGGTCACAGGGGGCGCAGGGCCTGAAGCTTTCTTT.

This clonotype was counted only a few times. The V gene is TRBV10-3, the J gene TRBJ2-3; D unresolved. Germline V gene data show CDR1 as ENHRY and CDR2 as SYGVKD. V was clipped by 8 bases and J by 5 bases, with 11 bases between them. The CDR3 runs to 12 residues. The CDR3, as DNA: TGTGCCATCGGGGATAGGCAAGATACGCAGTATTTT. Protein sequence: CAIGDRQDTQYF.

J is TRBJ2-7 and V is TRBV20-1, with TRBD1 as a possible D gene (6 bases). Trimming took 4 bases from V and 7 from J, leaving 17 bases between them. Germline lookup yields CDR1 DFQATT and CDR2 SNEGSKA (reference sequence). CDR3 size: 13 residues. This CDR3 is CSATVDSQREQYF. In DNA, the CDR3 is TGCAGTGCTACAGTGGACAGCCAGCGGGAGCAGTACTTC.

This rearrangement joins TRBV7-3 to TRBJ2-1, with 7 bases matching TRBD1. Germline V lookup: CDR1 SGHTA, CDR2 FQGTGA. There are 16 residues in the CDR3. V was clipped by 5 bases and J by 1 base; unmatched bases: 8. The CDR3 sequence is CASSPAPGQSYNEQFF. The CDR3 nucleotides are TGTGCCAGCAGCCCAGCTCCGGGACAGTCCTACAATGAGCAGTTCTTC.

The chain joins TRBV6-6 to TRBJ2-7, with D perhaps TRBD2 (6 bases). The germline V and J ends were trimmed by 7 bases and 7 bases, with 14 bases remaining between them. The CDR3 sequence is 12 residues long. Germline values: CDR1 MNHNY, CDR2 SVGAGI (reference sequence). DNA for the CDR3: TGTGCCAGCAACCCGGGAGCTCGGGAGCAGTACTTC. Its translation is CASNPGAREQYF.

This clonotype came up many times. The chain employs TRBV7-8 and TRBJ2-5; 12 nucleotides match TRBD1. Per germline, CDR1 SGHVS and CDR2 FQNEAQ. The V gene end was trimmed by 4 bases and the J gene end by 6 bases; junction bases not matched to a gene: 6. This CDR3 is 15 amino acids long. DNA of the CDR3: TGTGCCAGCAGCTCCGGGACAGGGGGCTCCCAGACCCAGTACTTC. Protein product: CASSSGTGGSQTQYF.

With regard to this clonotype: A much larger clone sits a single nucleotide away, making a read error possible. The J gene is TRBJ2-7, the V gene TRBV7-9; D is ambiguous. The V gene's germline CDR1 is SEHNR and CDR2 FQNEAQ (reference sequence). Trimming took off 1 base at V and 5 bases at J, with 3 bases between the two ends. The CDR3 is 11 amino acids. CDR3 bases: TGTGCCAGCAGCTTAGGGGACGAGCAGTACTTC. It is translated as CASSLGDEQYF.

Turning to this clonotype: This may come from a read error, since a much larger clone is one base off. Because it lacks the conserved phenylalanine or tryptophan at the end, this CDR3 is likely a read error. This chain links TRBV3-1 with TRBJ2-5; D is unclear. The length of the CDR3 is 12 residues. V dropped 4 bases and J dropped 7 bases, with 10 bases sitting between them. CDR1 and CDR2 from the germline V gene are LGHDT and YNNKEL (reference sequence). The CDR3 DNA sequence: TGTGCCAGCAGCCTCCAGACGGGGACCCAGTACATC. Translated, it gives CASSLQTGTQYI.

The V and J genes are TRBV20-1 and TRBJ1-3, with 7 bases fitting TRBD1. Germline CDR1 and CDR2: DFQATT and SNEGSKA (reference sequence). V gave up 1 base and J gave up 4 bases; unmatched junction bases: 10. CDR3 size: 16 residues. The CDR3 nucleotides read TGCAGTGCTAGAGCCGACTTCAGGGGGTCCGGAAACACCATATATTTT. Protein sequence: CSARADFRGSGNTIYF.

This chain links TRBV19 with TRBJ2-1; TRBD2 agrees at 7 bases. V lost 6 bases and J lost 1; bases outside the gene matches: 12. Looked up from germline, CDR1 is LNHDA and CDR2 is SQIVND (reference sequence). The CDR3 covers 17 residues. The CDR3 loop is CASRGLAAGASYNEQFF. Here the CDR3 DNA reads TGTGCCAGTAGGGGTCTAGCGGCCGGAGCATCCTACAATGAGCAGTTCTTC.

This clonotype appeared a few times. This rearrangement joins TRBV3-1 to TRBJ2-5; D not certain. Looked up from germline, CDR1 is LGHDT and CDR2 is YNNKEL (reference sequence). CDR3 length: 14 residues. With 2 bases removed from V and 1 base from J, the gap between germline ends came to 8 bases. In DNA form, the CDR3 reads TGTGCCAGCAGCCAATACGGCGGCCAAGAGACCCAGTACTTC. This translates into CASSQYGGQETQYF.

The rearrangement links TRBV30 to TRBJ2-5; D could derive from TRBD1 or TRBD2 (6 bases each). This CDR3 has 12 residues. From germline, CDR1 is GTSNPN and CDR2 SVGIG (reference sequence). The V end lost 5 bases, the J end lost 8 bases, and 15 bases lay between the germline ends. The CDR3: CAWDGGPQTQYF. The CDR3 region has the DNA TGTGCCTGGGATGGGGGGCCTCAAACCCAGTACTTC.

The V and J genes are TRBV20-1 and TRBJ2-1; D is unresolved. Germline CDR1 reads DFQATT; CDR2 reads SNEGSKA (reference sequence). The CDR3 is made up of 13 amino acids. V was pared by 1 base and J by 7 bases, with 11 bases between. DNA for the CDR3: TGCAGTGCTAGAGTCCCTTCCATAAATGAGCAGTTCTTC. It translates to CSARVPSINEQFF.

V is TRBV6-1 and J is TRBJ1-1, with 8 bases matching TRBD1. The CDR3 totals 12 residues. Per germline, CDR1 MNHNS and CDR2 SASEGT. After removal of 7 bases from V and 7 bases from J, the junction contained 5 bases not matched to a gene. In DNA, the CDR3 is TGTGCCAGCAAGCTGGGACAGGTTGAAGCTTTCTTT. Translating it yields CASKLGQVEAFF.

This clonotype has just a few counts. The J gene is TRBJ2-4, the V gene TRBV29-1; D call uncertain. V lost 0 bases, J lost 2 bases, and 20 bases lay in between. Germline V lookup: CDR1 SQVTM, CDR2 ANQGSEA. There are 18 residues in the CDR3. CDR3 DNA sequence: TGCAGCGTTGAAGATTTTTCCGGGCCCTCCAAAACCAAAAACATTCAGTACTTC. Translating it yields CSVEDFSGPSKTKNIQYF.